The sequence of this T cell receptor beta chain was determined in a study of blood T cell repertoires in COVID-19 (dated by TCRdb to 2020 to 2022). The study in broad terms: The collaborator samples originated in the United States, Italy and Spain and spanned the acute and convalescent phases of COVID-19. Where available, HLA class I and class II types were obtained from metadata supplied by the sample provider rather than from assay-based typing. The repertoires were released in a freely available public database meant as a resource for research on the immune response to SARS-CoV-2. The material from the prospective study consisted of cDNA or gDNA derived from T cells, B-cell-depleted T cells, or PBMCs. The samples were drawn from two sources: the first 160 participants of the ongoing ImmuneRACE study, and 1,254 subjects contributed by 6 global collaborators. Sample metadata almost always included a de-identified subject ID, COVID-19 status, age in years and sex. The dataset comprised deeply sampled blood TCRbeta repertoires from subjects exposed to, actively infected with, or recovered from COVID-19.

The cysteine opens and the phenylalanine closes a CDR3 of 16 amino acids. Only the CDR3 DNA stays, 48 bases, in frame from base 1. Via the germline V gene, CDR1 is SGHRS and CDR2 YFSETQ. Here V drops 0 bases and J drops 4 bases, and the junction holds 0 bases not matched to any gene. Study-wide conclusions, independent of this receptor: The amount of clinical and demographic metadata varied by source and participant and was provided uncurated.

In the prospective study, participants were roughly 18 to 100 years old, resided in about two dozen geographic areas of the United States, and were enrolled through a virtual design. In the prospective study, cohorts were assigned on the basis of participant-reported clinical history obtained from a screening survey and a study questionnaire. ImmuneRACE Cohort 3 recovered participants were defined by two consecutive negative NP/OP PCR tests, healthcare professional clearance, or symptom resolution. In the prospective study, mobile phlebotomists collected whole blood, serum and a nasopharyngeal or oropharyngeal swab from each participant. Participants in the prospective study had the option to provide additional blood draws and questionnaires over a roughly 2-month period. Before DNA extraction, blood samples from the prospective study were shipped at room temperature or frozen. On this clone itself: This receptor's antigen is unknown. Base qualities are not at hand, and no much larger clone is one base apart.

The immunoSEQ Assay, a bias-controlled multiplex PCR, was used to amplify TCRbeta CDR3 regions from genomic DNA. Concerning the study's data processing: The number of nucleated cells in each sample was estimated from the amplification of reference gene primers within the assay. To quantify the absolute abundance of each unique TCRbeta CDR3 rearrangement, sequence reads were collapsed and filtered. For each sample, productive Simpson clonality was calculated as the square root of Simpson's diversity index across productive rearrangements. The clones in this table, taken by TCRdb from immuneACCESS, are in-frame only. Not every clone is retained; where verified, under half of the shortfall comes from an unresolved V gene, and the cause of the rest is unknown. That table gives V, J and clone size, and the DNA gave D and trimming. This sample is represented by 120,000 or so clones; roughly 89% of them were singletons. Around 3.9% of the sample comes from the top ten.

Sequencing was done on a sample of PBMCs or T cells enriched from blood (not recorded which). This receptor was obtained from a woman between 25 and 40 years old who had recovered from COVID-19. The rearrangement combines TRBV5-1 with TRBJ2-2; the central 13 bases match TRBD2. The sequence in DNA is TGCGCCAGCAGCTTGGGACTAGCGGGAGGCACCGGGGAGCTGTTTTTT. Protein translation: CASSLGLAGGTGELFF.